This entry describes one T cell receptor beta chain. No antigen is known for it. The CDR3 length is 15 residues. Germline values: CDR1 LGHNA, CDR2 YSLEER. The V and J ends lost 4 bases and 4 bases respectively, with 13 bases between them. The entry originates in a study of OX40 agonist ivuxolimab in advanced cancers. Clones were sequenced by immunoSEQ multiplex PCR, and TCRdb holds only the in-frame ones, with some missing. The sample carries some 70,000 clones, about 86% recorded once. Study-level findings and limits: There were, on average, more expanded clones in CD8+ T cells than in CD4+.

The source material was CD4+ or CD8+ T cells sorted from blood, sampled in a trial of the OX40 agonist ivuxolimab. This chain connects TRBV4-3 to TRBJ2-2, with D maybe TRBD2 (7 bases). This sequence was found in an adult with an advanced solid tumor such as melanoma, head and neck, liver or kidney cancer. The CDR3 sequence: CASSPVGGGTGELFF. The CDR3 region has the DNA TGCGCCAGCAGCCCTGTGGGAGGGGGCACCGGGGAGCTGTTTTTT.